The next 9 T cell receptor beta chains were all read from a single sample in a study of prognosis after radiotherapy for stage I lung cancer. The authors amplified TCR beta CDR3 from genomic DNA using two-round multiplex PCR. Initially, in first-round PCR, primers specific to each TRBV and TRBJ gene were used. TCRdb passed the multiplex PCR reads through MiXCR, listing each CDR3 protein once. The table records over 14,000 distinct CDR3 sequences, approximately 33% of them present only once. Sequenced material: PBMCs, taken before or after stereotactic body radiation therapy (not recorded which). These receptors came from a donor aged 50 or older with non-small cell lung cancer.

This clonotype was seen repeatedly, ten times or more. The V call is TRBV10-3, the J call TRBJ2-7, with D perhaps matching TRBD1 (6 bases). Germline assignment: CDR1 ENHRY and CDR2 SYGVKD. This CDR3 contains 14 residues. Trimming left V 6 bases short and J 0 bases short, with 12 bases between. DNA for the CDR3: TGTGCCATCAGGGACAGAAAAGTCTCCTACGAGCAGTACTTC. This encodes CAIRDRKVSYEQYF.

As for this clonotype: A read error may account for a junction end that differs from germline. The chain is built from TRBV6-2 or TRBV6-3 and TRBJ2-7, with unresolved D. The CDR3 is 16 residues long. Germline assignment: CDR1 MNHEY and CDR2 SVGEGT. CDR3 residues: CTSSYEAVWTLREQYF. As DNA, the CDR3 is TGTACCAGCAGTTACGAGGCAGTTTGGACCCTCAGGGAGCAGTACTTC.

This clonotype was detected ten times or more. The chain couples TRBV18 to TRBJ1-1, with unresolved D. The CDR3 has 15 amino acids. Looked up from germline, CDR1 is KGHSH and CDR2 is LQKENI. V was trimmed by 5 bases and J by 2 bases, leaving 15 bases between them. CDR3 in amino acids: CASSSLKGPNTEAFF. DNA of the CDR3: TGTGCCAGCTCAAGTTTGAAAGGGCCCAACACTGAAGCTTTCTTT.

This clonotype has at least ten counts. This chain uses TRBV20-1 with TRBJ1-4; 7 bases map to TRBD1. J was trimmed by 4 bases and V by 6 bases; bases with no gene match: 14. This CDR3 is built from 16 residues. Germline V gene data show CDR1 as DFQATT and CDR2 as SNEGSKA (reference sequence). Here the CDR3 DNA reads TGCAGTGCCCCAGGGAGGGGGCGCCTCGGTAATGAAAAACTGTTTTTT. Translation gives CSAPGRGRLGNEKLFF.

In this sample, this clonotype turned up many times. The rearrangement uses TRBV3-1 and TRBJ1-5, with 7 bases lining up with TRBD1. Trimming at V came to 1 base and at J to 7 bases, leaving 13 bases not matched to a gene. Germline V gives CDR1 LGHDT, CDR2 YNNKEL (reference sequence). The CDR3 extends over 17 amino acids. CDR3: CASSQGYSPGGGQPQHF. As DNA, the CDR3 is TGTGCCAGCAGCCAAGGCTATTCTCCAGGGGGAGGGCAGCCCCAGCATTTT.

Comment on this clonotype: Lacking the conserved final phenylalanine or tryptophan, this CDR3 likely reflects a read error. The V and J genes are TRBV4-1 and TRBJ2-7; perhaps TRBD2 as D (6 bases). The length of the CDR3 is 19 residues. The V end was cut by 0 bases, the J end by 4 bases, with 25 bases between. The germline CDR1 and CDR2 sequences are MGHRA and YSYEKL. CDR3 loop: CASSQDLEGTREFGYEQYS. DNA of the CDR3: TGCGCCAGCAGCCAAGACTTGGAGGGAACTAGAGAATTTGGTTACGAGCAGTACTCC.

This clonotype was seen repeatedly, ten times or more. This chain connects TRBV3-1 to TRBJ2-6, with D maybe TRBD1 (5 bases). Per the germline V gene, CDR1 is LGHDT and CDR2 is YNNKEL (reference sequence). The CDR3 is 18 amino acids. V was trimmed by 5 bases and J by 0 bases, leaving 17 bases between them. CDR3 sequence: CASSAYRQSSSGANVLTF. The CDR3 nucleotides are TGTGCCAGCAGCGCATACAGACAGAGCAGCTCTGGGGCCAACGTCCTGACTTTC.

The genes are TRBV4-1 and TRBJ2-3, with TRBD2 as a possible D gene (6 bases). From germline, CDR1 is MGHRA and CDR2 YSYEKL. This CDR3 has 16 amino acids. V was trimmed by 0 bases and J by 2 bases, leaving 12 bases between them. The CDR3 region is CASSQDDLANTDTQYF. The CDR3 DNA reads as TGCGCCAGCAGCCAAGATGATCTAGCGAACACAGATACGCAGTATTTT.

This clonotype appeared many times. As DNA, the CDR3 is TGTGCCAGCAGCTTAACGTTCCGCGGCGGTGGGGATACGCAGTATTTT. Translated, it gives CASSLTFRGGGDTQYF. The chain uses TRBV7-2 and TRBJ2-3; no clear D gene. The V gene's germline CDR1 is SGHTA and CDR2 FQGNSA. Trimming removed 2 bases from V and 6 bases from J, with 18 bases in between. This CDR3 comprises 16 residues.